These 25 T cell receptor beta chains were all obtained from the same sample, sequenced in a study of T-cell memory formation after mild COVID-19. TCRdb passed the 5' RACE reads through MiXCR, listing each CDR3 protein once. This sample has around 210,000 distinct CDR3 sequences, with about 9.2% found just once. The source material was PBMCs or a T cell subset sorted from them (not recorded which). Every receptor here comes from a man aged 18 to 30 who had mild COVID-19 (a few samples of this study predate the infection). Cell type and time point are not known.

The chain carries TRBV5-1 and TRBJ2-5; tentative D call: TRBD1 (6 bases). The CDR3 has 14 amino acids. CDR1 and CDR2 from the germline V gene are SGHRS and YFSETQ. V gave up 1 base and J gave up 4 bases, with 11 bases separating them. This CDR3 reads CASSLQGSSETQYF. The CDR3 coding sequence is TGCGCCAGCAGCTTGCAGGGGTCTTCAGAGACCCAGTACTTC.

The chain is built from TRBV5-1 and TRBJ1-6, with D perhaps matching TRBD1 (5 bases). Looked up from germline, CDR1 is SGHRS and CDR2 is YFSETQ. CDR3 length equals 14 residues. V lost 4 bases to trimming and J lost 13 bases, with 18 bases between them. CDR3: CASSGGLGPWPLHF. DNA for the CDR3: TGCGCCAGCAGCGGGGGACTCGGGCCTTGGCCCCTCCACTTT. The complete variable domain, with remaining parts taken from reference TRBV5-1 and TRBJ1-6, reads KAGVTQTPRYLIKTRGQQVTLSCSPISGHRSVSWYQQTPGQGLQFLFEYFSETQRNKGNFPGRFSGRQFSNSRSEMNVSTLELGDSALYLCASSGGLGPWPLHFGNGTRLTVT.

This clonotype was recorded many times. V usage is TRBV7-2 and J usage is TRBJ1-2; 8 bases are a match to TRBD1. The CDR3 totals 13 residues. Germline loops: CDR1 SGHTA, CDR2 FQGNSA. The J segment lost 6 bases and the V segment lost 5 bases, leaving 5 bases of the junction unmatched. The CDR3 loop is CASSHGQGHGYTF. CDR3 DNA: TGTGCCAGCAGCCACGGACAGGGCCATGGCTACACCTTC. The full variable domain, its missing parts supplied by reference TRBV7-2 and TRBJ1-2, is GAGVSQSPSNKVTEKGKDVELRCDPISGHTALYWYRQSLGQGLEFLIYFQGNSAPDKSGLPSDRFSAERTGGSVSTLTIQRTQQEDSAVYLCASSHGQGHGYTFGSGTRLTVV.

This clonotype was observed many times. The chain uses TRBV2 and TRBJ2-3, with 7 bases fitting TRBD2. Germline V gives CDR1 SNHLY, CDR2 FYNNEI. V dropped 8 bases and J dropped 6; count of bases not matched to a gene: 5. This CDR3 comprises 12 residues. CDR3 residues: CASGGDRDTQYF. The DNA for the CDR3 is TGTGCCAGCGGGGGGGACCGCGATACGCAGTATTTT. Filled out from reference TRBV2 and TRBJ2-3, the complete variable domain reads EPEVTQTPSHQVTQMGQEVILRCVPISNHLYFYWYRQILGQKVEFLVSFYNNEISEKSEIFDDQFSVERPDGSNFTLKIRSTKLEDSAMYFCASGGDRDTQYFGPGTRLTVL.

The rearrangement links TRBV6-5 to TRBJ1-2; D uncertain. Trimming took 5 bases from V and 10 from J, leaving 14 bases between them. There are 12 residues in the CDR3. Germline assignment: CDR1 MNHEY and CDR2 SVGAGI. The CDR3 sequence: CASSPRSGYYTF. The CDR3 DNA follows: TGTGCCAGCAGTCCAAGGTCGGGGTACTACACCTTC.

This clonotype was counted at least ten times. CDR3 coding DNA: TGTGCCACCAGCAGAGATCTAGTGGAGACCCAGTACTTC. Amino acid sequence: CATSRDLVETQYF. J is TRBJ2-5 and V is TRBV15; unclear D gene. Germline CDR1 is LNHNV and CDR2 is YYDKDF (reference sequence). Trimming removed 0 bases from V and 5 bases from J, with 7 bases in between. The CDR3 loop spans 13 amino acids.

This rearrangement joins TRBV5-1 to TRBJ2-1; TRBD1 agrees at 9 bases. The trim removed 2 bases at V and 5 bases at J, leaving 5 bases unmatched. Germline V gives CDR1 SGHRS, CDR2 YFSETQ. This CDR3 is 15 amino acids long. DNA for the CDR3: TGCGCCAGCAGCTTATTACAGGGGGCCAACAATGAGCAGTTCTTC. This codes for CASSLLQGANNEQFF.

The chain recombines TRBV3-1 with TRBJ2-5, with 8 bases fitting TRBD2. Germline trimming cut 4 bases from V and 5 bases from J; bases unmatched to any gene: 6. This CDR3 contains 14 residues. CDR1 is LGHDT, CDR2 YNNKEL, per germline (reference sequence). The CDR3 loop is CASSRRLASETQYF. CDR3 DNA: TGTGCCAGCAGCCGCCGACTAGCGTCGGAGACCCAGTACTTC.

The chain recombines TRBV2 with TRBJ2-5; 7 nucleotides match TRBD2. Germline V lookup: CDR1 SNHLY, CDR2 FYNNEI. The junction had 2 bases not matched to a gene; V was cut back by 6 bases and J by 1 base. The CDR3 spans 13 residues. CDR3 region: CASRAGPQETQYF. The DNA of the CDR3 is TGTGCCAGCAGAGCGGGACCCCAAGAGACCCAGTACTTC.

The rearrangement uses TRBV5-6 and TRBJ2-7; TRBD2 matches 7 bases. The V gene's germline CDR1 is SGHDT and CDR2 YYEEEE. Losses at the gene ends were 4 bases for V and 6 bases for J; bases not matched to a gene: 16. The CDR3 length is 16 residues. The CDR3 region has the DNA TGTGCCAGCAGCCATTACGATGGGGGGGTTAATTCCGAGCAGTACTTC. Amino acids: CASSHYDGGVNSEQYF.

This clonotype was recorded many times. CDR3 in DNA: TGCAGTGCTAGACTGGGACAGGGGGCTGCCCCCCTAAGCACAGATACGCAGTATTTT. It specifies CSARLGQGAAPLSTDTQYF. The chain employs TRBV20-1 and TRBJ2-3; 12 positions match TRBD1. The V segment lost 2 bases and the J segment 0 bases; nucleotides outside the gene matches: 12. Per the germline V gene, CDR1 is DFQATT and CDR2 is SNEGSKA (reference sequence). The CDR3 contains 19 residues.

This clonotype turned up a few times. The rearrangement uses TRBV5-1 and TRBJ1-1, with TRBD1 matching over 10 bases. Germline-derived CDR1 and CDR2 are SGHRS and YFSETQ. V shed 3 bases and J 5 bases; nucleotides not matched to a gene: 4. This CDR3 has 14 amino acids. The DNA of the CDR3 is TGCGCCAGCAGCTCGGACAGGGGGGGGACTGAAGCTTTCTTT. Translating gives CASSSDRGGTEAFF. Using reference TRBV5-1 and TRBJ1-1 for the parts outside the CDR3, the full variable domain is KAGVTQTPRYLIKTRGQQVTLSCSPISGHRSVSWYQQTPGQGLQFLFEYFSETQRNKGNFPGRFSGRQFSNSRSEMNVSTLELGDSALYLCASSSDRGGTEAFFGQGTRLTVV.

This clonotype was seen repeatedly, ten times or more. This chain joins TRBV12-3 or TRBV12-4 and TRBJ2-1, with unresolved D. This CDR3 is built from 14 residues. V shed 2 bases and J shed 6 bases, with 11 bases lying between them. CDR3 in DNA: TGTGCCAGCAGTTTATTGCACCGAGGCAATGAGCAGTTCTTC. The encoded protein is CASSLLHRGNEQFF.

This clonotype appeared a few times. The gene calls are TRBV5-1 and TRBJ2-5, with 8 bases aligning to TRBD1. V shed 0 bases, J shed 5 bases, and the junction held 6 bases outside the gene matches. Per germline, CDR1 SGHRS and CDR2 YFSETQ. The CDR3 length is 15 residues. The DNA for the CDR3 is TGCGCCAGCAGCTTGGTGCAGGGGGCTAGGGAGACCCAGTACTTC. Residues: CASSLVQGARETQYF.

This sequence joins TRBV24-1 and TRBJ2-1, with D hard to call. Germline lookup yields CDR1 KGHDR and CDR2 SFDVKD. The CDR3 consists of 12 residues. The ends were cut back, 4 bases at V and 4 bases at J, with 4 bases in the middle. The CDR3 reads CATSDSYNEQFF. The CDR3 region has the DNA TGTGCCACCAGTGACTCTTACAATGAGCAGTTCTTC.

This clonotype was counted a few times. The V gene is TRBV29-1, the J gene TRBJ2-2, with TRBD1 as a possible D gene (5 bases). This CDR3 is built from 13 residues. V lost 3 bases to trimming and J lost 1 base, with 6 bases between them. Per germline, CDR1 SQVTM and CDR2 ANQGSEA. CDR3 residues: CSVEGRNTGELFF. The CDR3 DNA is TGCAGCGTTGAGGGGCGGAACACCGGGGAGCTGTTTTTT.

V gene TRBV29-1 combines with J gene TRBJ2-3; TRBD2 matches at 9 bases. This CDR3 comprises 13 residues. Losses at the gene ends were 2 bases for V and 7 bases for J; bases not matched to a gene: 4. Germline V lookup: CDR1 SQVTM, CDR2 ANQGSEA. The CDR3 here is CSVESSGDYTQYF. The CDR3 region has the DNA TGCAGCGTTGAATCTAGCGGGGATTATACGCAGTATTTT.

At least ten counts were recorded for this clonotype. The chain links TRBV11-2 to TRBJ2-7; 7 bases map to TRBD1. CDR1 and CDR2 from the germline V gene are SGHAT and FQNNGV. With V trimmed by 3 bases and J by 0 bases, 5 bases remained unmatched. The CDR3 loop spans 15 amino acids. The CDR3 DNA reads as TGTGCCAGCAGCTTCGGGACAGATACCTCCTACGAGCAGTACTTC. This gives the protein CASSFGTDTSYEQYF.

This clonotype was seen only a few times. V and J are TRBV7-2 and TRBJ2-5; D is possibly TRBD2 (5 bases). V lost 2 bases to trimming and J lost 10 bases, with 17 bases between them. This CDR3 is 14 amino acids long. From germline, CDR1 is SGHTA and CDR2 FQGNSA. The CDR3 nucleotides are TGTGCCAGCAGCTTATCGTTCGCCCTGCGGGTCCAGTACTTC. Amino acid sequence: CASSLSFALRVQYF. The full variable domain, with the rest looked up from reference TRBV7-2 and TRBJ2-5, is GAGVSQSPSNKVTEKGKDVELRCDPISGHTALYWYRQSLGQGLEFLIYFQGNSAPDKSGLPSDRFSAERTGGSVSTLTIQRTQQEDSAVYLCASSLSFALRVQYFGPGTRLLVL.

This clonotype has at least ten counts. The CDR3 DNA sequence: TGTGCCAGCAGTTTTGGGGGTTATGGCTACACCTTC. It translates to CASSFGGYGYTF. The chain links TRBV12-3 or TRBV12-4 to TRBJ1-2; D perhaps matches TRBD1 (5 bases). With 3 bases removed from V and 5 bases from J, the gap between germline ends came to 7 bases. The CDR3 runs to 12 residues.

This clonotype was recorded a few times. The chain employs TRBV4-1 and TRBJ1-4; D call uncertain. Trimming shortened V by 4 bases and J by 3 bases, and 15 bases separated the two germline ends. Germline CDR1 reads MGHRA; CDR2 reads YSYEKL. This CDR3 spans 16 amino acids. The CDR3 spells CASSLSEAQSNEKLFF. Here the CDR3 DNA reads TGCGCCAGCAGCCTGAGCGAGGCCCAGTCTAATGAAAAACTGTTTTTT.

This chain joins TRBV6-5 and TRBJ2-1, with TRBD2 matching over 13 bases. The CDR3 extends over 15 amino acids. J was trimmed by 5 bases and V by 5 bases; bases with no gene match: 3. CDR1 MNHEY and CDR2 SVGAGI come from the germline V gene. CDR3 DNA sequence: TGTGCCAGCAGTCACGGACTAGCGGGAGACAATGAGCAGTTCTTC. This sequence encodes CASSHGLAGDNEQFF.

A few counts support this clonotype. The V gene is TRBV7-2, the J gene TRBJ2-3; possibly TRBD2 for D (5 bases). V was cut by 3 bases and J by 6 bases, with 16 bases left in between. The V gene's germline CDR1 is SGHTA and CDR2 FQGNSA. The CDR3 runs 15 residues. CDR3 residues: CASSFYVARGDTQYF. The CDR3 DNA sequence: TGTGCCAGCAGCTTCTACGTCGCCCGAGGGGATACGCAGTATTTT.

The chain employs TRBV7-2 and TRBJ1-5; D call uncertain. CDR3 size: 13 residues. Trimming shortened V by 1 base and J by 10 bases, and 11 bases separated the two germline ends. From germline, CDR1 is SGHTA and CDR2 FQGNSA. CDR3 in DNA: TGTGCCAGCAGCTTAGAACCGGTAGGCCCCCAGCATTTT. Translating it yields CASSLEPVGPQHF.

This clonotype was recorded a few times. The CDR3 loop is CASSVGKGVAFF. For the CDR3, the DNA is TGTGCCAGCAGCGTAGGGAAGGGAGTAGCTTTCTTT. This chain links TRBV9 with TRBJ1-1, with D unclear. Between the trimmed V and J ends, which lost 0 bases and 10 bases, there was a span of 10 bases. CDR3 length: 12 residues. Germline-derived CDR1 and CDR2 are SGDLS and YYNGEE.